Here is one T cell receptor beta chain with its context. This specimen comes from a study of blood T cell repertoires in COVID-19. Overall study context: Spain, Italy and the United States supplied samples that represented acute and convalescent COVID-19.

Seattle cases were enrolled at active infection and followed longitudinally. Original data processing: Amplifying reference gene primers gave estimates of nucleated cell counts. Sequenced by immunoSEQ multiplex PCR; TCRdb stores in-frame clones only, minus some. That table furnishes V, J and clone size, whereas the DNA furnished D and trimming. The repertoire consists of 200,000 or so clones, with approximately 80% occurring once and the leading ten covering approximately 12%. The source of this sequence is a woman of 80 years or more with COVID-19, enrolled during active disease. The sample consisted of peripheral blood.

CDR3 residues: CASNPKGDGLYEQYF. DNA of the CDR3: TGTGCCAGCAACCCGAAGGGGGACGGACTCTACGAGCAGTACTTC. The chain links TRBV14 to TRBJ2-7; D possibly corresponds to TRBD1 (6 bases). V lost 7 bases, J lost 3 bases, and 19 bases lay in between. CDR1 and CDR2 from the germline V gene are SGHDN and FVKESK. The CDR3 consists of 15 residues.